Only a few counts were recorded for the clone carrying this T cell receptor beta chain. The source of the sample is a study of blood T cell repertoires in COVID-19. About the research overall: Samples of COVID-19 (acute and convalescent) were obtained from the United States, Italy and Spain. Nucleic acid was either cDNA or gDNA, and it came from T cells, B-cell-depleted T cells, or PBMCs.

The CDR3 is made up of 12 amino acids. Germline values: CDR1 MGHRA, CDR2 YSYEKL. With 1 base removed from V and 10 bases from J, the gap between germline ends came to 10 bases. Here immunoSEQ multiplex PCR was the method, and the copy in TCRdb shows in-frame clones only, minus some. In the table there are around 99,000 clones, around 74% of which are singletons. The sequenced sample was peripheral blood. The receptor was isolated from an elderly woman with active or convalescent COVID-19. The chain is built from TRBV4-1 and TRBJ1-2; D unclear. CDR3 sequence: CASSQGHRSYTF. CDR3 DNA: TGCGCCAGCAGCCAAGGACACCGGTCCTACACCTTC.